The rows below give T cell receptor beta chains drawn from one sample of a study of post-analysis software for immune sequencing data. TCRdb redid the calling of the PCR reads with MiXCR, one entry per CDR3 protein. The sample shows under 200,000 distinct CDR3 sequences, 36% of them seen only once. The source material was blood, sampled after autologous hematopoietic stem cell transplantation. These receptors originate from a girl aged 5-17 years with multiple sclerosis. Each CDR3 is given with its conserved first and last residue. A D gene is named only where the DNA matches it firmly. Rows give clone size only sometimes, using once, few, many, or a class for an expanded clone.

CDR3 protein	CDR3 DNA	V gene	J gene	D gene	clone size
CASSPTPKSGTTDTQYF	TGCGCCAGCAGCCCCACCCCGAAGTCGGGAACCACAGATACGCAGTATTTT	TRBV5-1	TRBJ2-3	-	few
CASSPTPPEVYNEQFF	TGTGCCAGCAGCCCAACGCCGCCGGAGGTCTACAATGAGCAGTTCTTC	TRBV13	TRBJ2-1	-	-
CASSATSGRKDEQYF	TGCGCCAGCAGCGCGACTAGCGGGAGAAAGGACGAGCAGTACTTC	TRBV5-1	TRBJ2-7	TRBD2	few
CASSLGLPEHRNEQFF	TGTGCCAGCAGTTTAGGCCTCCCGGAGCATCGGAATGAGCAGTTCTTC	TRBV12-3/TRBV12-4	TRBJ2-1	-	-
CSATKTGGNQPQHF	TGCAGTGCTACAAAAACAGGGGGTAATCAGCCCCAGCATTTT	TRBV20-1	TRBJ1-5	TRBD1	few
CASSLGSGSNEQFF	TGCGCCAGCAGCTTGGGTAGTGGGAGCAATGAGCAGTTCTTC	TRBV5-1	TRBJ2-1	-	-
CASSLDGSAYDEQFF	TGTGCCAGCAGCTTAGACGGCTCAGCATATGATGAGCAGTTCTTC	TRBV7-9	TRBJ2-1	-	-
CASSLRTGGFYEQYF	TGTGCCAGCAGCTTAAGGACAGGGGGCTTCTACGAGCAGTACTTC	TRBV7-2	TRBJ2-7	TRBD1	-
CASSSAPRYEQYF	TGTGCCAGCAGTTCGGCACCCCGCTACGAGCAGTACTTC	TRBV28	TRBJ2-7	-	few
CSGCWSDGGTEAFF	TGCAGCGGCTGTTGGTCCGATGGGGGCACTGAAGCTTTCTTT	TRBV29-1	TRBJ1-1	-	-
CASSAGLAIREQFF	TGTGCCAGCAGTGCGGGACTAGCGATCCGTGAGCAGTTCTTC	TRBV28	TRBJ2-1	TRBD2	-
CASSPGTSGRFFNNEQYF	TGTGCCAGCAGCCCCGGGACTAGCGGGAGGTTCTTCAACAATGAGCAGTACTTC	TRBV12-3/TRBV12-4	TRBJ2-5	TRBD2	-
CSARNAYSYNEQFF	TGCAGTGCTAGGAACGCCTACTCCTACAATGAGCAGTTCTTC	TRBV20-1	TRBJ2-1	-	few
CASSLREVADTQYF	TGTGCCAGCAGCTTGCGGGAGGTCGCAGATACGCAGTATTTT	TRBV2	TRBJ2-3	TRBD2	few
CASSLTGGNEQFF	TGTGCCAGCAGCTTGACAGGGGGCAATGAGCAGTTCTTC	TRBV7-9	TRBJ2-1	TRBD1	-
CASSKTGWRTSSREQFF	TGTGCCAGCAGCAAGACAGGGTGGAGGACTTCTAGTCGGGAGCAGTTCTTC	TRBV28	TRBJ2-1	TRBD1	-
CAISAGTSDQETQYF	TGTGCCATCAGTGCTGGGACTAGCGACCAAGAGACCCAGTACTTC	TRBV10-3	TRBJ2-5	TRBD2	many
CASSQERDGYEQYF	TGCGCCAGCAGCCAAGAAAGGGACGGCTACGAGCAGTACTTC	TRBV4-3	TRBJ2-7	-	few
CASSEWSAAGAYNEQFF	TGTGCCAGCAGTGAATGGTCTGCGGCGGGGGCGTACAATGAGCAGTTCTTC	TRBV6-1	TRBJ2-1	-	few
CASTSRRSMNTEAFF	TGTGCCAGCACCTCCAGACGGTCCATGAACACTGAAGCTTTCTTT	TRBV6-5	TRBJ1-1	-	-
CASRYTSAETQYF	TGTGCCAGCAGGTACACTAGCGCAGAGACCCAGTACTTC	TRBV12-3/TRBV12-4	TRBJ2-5	TRBD2	-
CSAPRGNYGYTF	TGCAGTGCTCCCCGGGGGAACTATGGCTACACCTTC	TRBV20-1	TRBJ1-2	-	few
CASSYRTLNTEAFF	TGTGCCAGCAGTTACAGAACGCTGAACACTGAAGCTTTCTTT	TRBV11-2	TRBJ1-1	-	-
CRGLGGNEQFF	TGCCGAGGACTAGGCGGCAATGAGCAGTTCTTC	TRBV20-1	TRBJ2-1	TRBD2	-
CSANSADTQYF	TGCAGTGCTAATTCAGCAGATACGCAGTATTTT	TRBV20-1	TRBJ2-3	-	-
CASSRTGTSGRGRVGETQYF	TGTGCCAGCAGCCGCACCGGGACTAGCGGGAGGGGTCGGGTAGGAGAGACCCAGTACTTC	TRBV5-5	TRBJ2-5	TRBD2	few
CASSSHTTGRDYGYTF	TGTGCCAGCAGTTCGCACACCACCGGACGGGACTATGGCTACACCTTC	TRBV28	TRBJ1-2	-	-
CASSDGGSIYEQYF	TGCGCCAGCAGTGACGGCGGGAGTATCTACGAGCAGTACTTC	TRBV10-2	TRBJ2-7	TRBD2	many
CASSPRGAAAYEQYF	TGTGCCAGCAGCCCTCGAGGGGCGGCCGCCTACGAGCAGTACTTC	TRBV7-9	TRBJ2-7	-	-
CASSRDTGQRLAETQYF	TGTGCCAGCAGCCGAGATACCGGACAGCGTTTGGCTGAGACCCAGTACTTC	TRBV3-1	TRBJ2-5	-	-
CASRTVGGTDTQYF	TGTGCCAGCAGAACCGTCGGGGGCACAGATACGCAGTATTTT	TRBV6-5	TRBJ2-3	-	-
CASSQWTGGGNTIYF	TGTGCCAGCAGCCAATGGACAGGGGGCGGAAACACCATATATTTT	TRBV14	TRBJ1-3	TRBD1	-
CSATPLQVNYGYTF	TGCAGTGCCACCCCCCTGCAGGTCAACTATGGCTACACCTTC	TRBV20-1	TRBJ1-2	-	-
CASSYWPLRSGKNIQYF	TGTGCCAGCAGTTACTGGCCTCTTAGGTCGGGCAAAAACATTCAGTACTTC	TRBV6-5	TRBJ2-4	-	-
CAIRQQGSTNSGNTIYF	TGTGCCATCAGGCAACAGGGATCTACTAACTCTGGAAACACCATATATTTT	TRBV10-3	TRBJ1-3	-	-
CAISGALAGNYEQYF	TGTGCCATCAGCGGGGCATTAGCGGGGAACTACGAGCAGTACTTC	TRBV10-3	TRBJ2-7	TRBD2	-
CASSYSIPLRDRGFVIQYF	TGTGCCAGCAGTTACTCGATCCCCCTCCGGGACAGGGGGTTCGTCATTCAGTACTTC	TRBV6-5	TRBJ2-4	TRBD1	-
CASSFGTASYEQYF	TGTGCCAGCAGTTTCGGGACAGCCTCCTACGAGCAGTACTTC	TRBV6-2/TRBV6-3	TRBJ2-7	TRBD1	many
CSVGLSQGGYTF	TGCAGCGTTGGTCTATCCCAGGGGGGCTACACCTTC	TRBV29-1	TRBJ1-2	-	medium-sized
CASSYGSGHTDTQYF	TGTGCCAGCAGTTACGGTAGCGGGCACACAGATACGCAGTATTTT	TRBV6-5	TRBJ2-3	TRBD2	-
CASSWPTSGTSEQFF	TGTGCCAGCAGCTGGCCTACTAGCGGGACTAGTGAGCAGTTCTTC	TRBV7-9	TRBJ2-1	TRBD2	many
CSAIPGTSGYEQYF	TGCAGTGCTATTCCCGGGACTAGCGGATACGAGCAGTACTTC	TRBV20-1	TRBJ2-7	TRBD2	-
CASSFTGGTDTQYF	TGCGCCAGCAGCTTTACAGGGGGCACAGATACGCAGTATTTT	TRBV5-1	TRBJ2-3	TRBD1	-
CASSPRPGQEDGYTF	TGTGCCAGCAGCCCTAGGCCGGGACAGGAAGATGGCTACACCTTC	TRBV7-2	TRBJ1-2	TRBD1	-
CAGSRESNQETQYF	TGTGCCGGCAGCCGGGAGTCTAATCAAGAGACCCAGTACTTC	TRBV7-3	TRBJ2-5	-	-
CASRETGGNEQFF	TGTGCCAGCAGGGAGACAGGGGGCAATGAGCAGTTCTTC	TRBV6-1	TRBJ2-1	TRBD1	once
CASSLFRGRDGAFF	TGTGCCAGCAGTTTGTTCAGGGGTAGAGATGGGGCTTTCTTT	TRBV28	TRBJ1-1	-	-
CASSSTGTLYNEQFF	TGTGCCAGCAGTTCAACCGGGACACTTTACAATGAGCAGTTCTTC	TRBV6-1	TRBJ2-1	-	-
CASSLAGLGETQYF	TGTGCCAGCAGCCTGGCGGGGCTAGGAGAGACCCAGTACTTC	TRBV6-1	TRBJ2-5	-	-
CSAHHRDKSPGANVLTF	TGCAGTGCTCATCACCGGGACAAGTCCCCTGGGGCCAACGTCCTGACTTTC	TRBV20-1	TRBJ2-6	-	-
CAISEGGSYEQYF	TGTGCCATCAGTGAAGGAGGATCCTACGAGCAGTACTTC	TRBV10-3	TRBJ2-7	-	few
CASSFSNSPLHF	TGTGCCAGCAGTTTTTCTAATTCACCCCTCCACTTT	TRBV12-3/TRBV12-4	TRBJ1-6	-	many
CATSRDGGSAINEQFF	TGTGCCACCAGCAGAGATGGAGGTAGCGCCATCAATGAGCAGTTCTTC	TRBV15	TRBJ2-1	-	-
CSVKTSDGYGYTF	TGCAGCGTTAAGACGTCCGACGGGTATGGCTACACCTTC	TRBV29-1	TRBJ1-2	-	many
CASRKPGGTYEQYF	TGTGCCAGCCGAAAACCGGGGGGAACCTACGAGCAGTACTTC	TRBV28	TRBJ2-7	TRBD2	many